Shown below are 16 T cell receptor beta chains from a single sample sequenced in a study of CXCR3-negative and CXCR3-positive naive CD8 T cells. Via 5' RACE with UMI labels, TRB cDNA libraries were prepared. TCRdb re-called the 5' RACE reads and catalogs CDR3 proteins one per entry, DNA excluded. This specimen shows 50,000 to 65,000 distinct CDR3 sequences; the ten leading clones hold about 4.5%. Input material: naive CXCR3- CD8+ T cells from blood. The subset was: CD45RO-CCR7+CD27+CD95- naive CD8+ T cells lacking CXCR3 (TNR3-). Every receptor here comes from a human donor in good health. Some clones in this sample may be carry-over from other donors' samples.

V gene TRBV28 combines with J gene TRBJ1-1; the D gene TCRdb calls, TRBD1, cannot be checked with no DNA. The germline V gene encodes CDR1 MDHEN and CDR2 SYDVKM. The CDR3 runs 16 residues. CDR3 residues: CASSPLGQGLNTEAFF.

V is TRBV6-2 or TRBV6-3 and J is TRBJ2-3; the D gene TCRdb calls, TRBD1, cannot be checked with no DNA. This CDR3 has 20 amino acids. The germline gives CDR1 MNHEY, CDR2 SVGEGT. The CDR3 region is CASSPHPQQGAYTLTDTQYF.

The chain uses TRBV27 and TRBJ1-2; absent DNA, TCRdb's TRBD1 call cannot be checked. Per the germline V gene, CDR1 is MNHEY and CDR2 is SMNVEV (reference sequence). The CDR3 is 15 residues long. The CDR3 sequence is CASSGRETGGNGYTF.

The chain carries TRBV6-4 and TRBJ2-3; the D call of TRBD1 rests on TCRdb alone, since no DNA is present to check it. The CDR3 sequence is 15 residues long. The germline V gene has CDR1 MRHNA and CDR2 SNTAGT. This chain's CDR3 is CASSVSTGATDTQYF.

The CDR3 is CASSPLPWGQGHNNEQFF. The V gene is TRBV7-3, the J gene TRBJ2-1; the D call of TRBD1 rests on TCRdb alone, since no DNA is present to check it. This CDR3 is built from 18 residues. The V gene's germline CDR1 is SGHTA and CDR2 FQGTGA.

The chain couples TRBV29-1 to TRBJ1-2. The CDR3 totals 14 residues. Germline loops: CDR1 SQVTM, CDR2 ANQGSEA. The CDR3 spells CSVEETAANYGYTF.

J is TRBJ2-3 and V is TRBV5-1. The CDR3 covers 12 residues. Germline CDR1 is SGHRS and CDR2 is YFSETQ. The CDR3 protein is CASSLDSDTQYF.

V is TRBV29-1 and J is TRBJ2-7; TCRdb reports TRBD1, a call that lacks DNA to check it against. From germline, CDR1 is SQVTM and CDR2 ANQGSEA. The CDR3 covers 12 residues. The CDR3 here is CSVGTGWNEQYF.

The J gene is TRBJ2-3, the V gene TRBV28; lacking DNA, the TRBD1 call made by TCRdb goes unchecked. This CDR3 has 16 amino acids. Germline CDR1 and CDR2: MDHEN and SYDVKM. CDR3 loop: CASSLPGQGSPDTQYF.

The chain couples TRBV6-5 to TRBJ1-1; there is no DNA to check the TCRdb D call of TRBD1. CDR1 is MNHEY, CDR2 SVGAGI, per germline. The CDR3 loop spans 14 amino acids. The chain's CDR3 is CASSSPGDLTEAFF.

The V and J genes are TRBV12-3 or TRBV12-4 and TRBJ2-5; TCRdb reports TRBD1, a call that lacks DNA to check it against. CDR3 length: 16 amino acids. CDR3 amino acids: CASSNMLDSKGETLYF.

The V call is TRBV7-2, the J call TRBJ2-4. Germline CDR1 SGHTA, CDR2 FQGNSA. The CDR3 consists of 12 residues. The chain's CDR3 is CASSYVENIQYF.

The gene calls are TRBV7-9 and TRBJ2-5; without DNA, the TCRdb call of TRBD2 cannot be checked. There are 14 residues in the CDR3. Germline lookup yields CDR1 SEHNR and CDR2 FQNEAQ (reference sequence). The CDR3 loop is CASSSVAGEETQYF.

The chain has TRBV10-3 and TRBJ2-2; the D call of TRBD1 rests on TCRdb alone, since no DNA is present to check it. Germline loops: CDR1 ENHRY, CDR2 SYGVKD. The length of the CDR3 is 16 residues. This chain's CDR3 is CAISESPGQGTGELFF.

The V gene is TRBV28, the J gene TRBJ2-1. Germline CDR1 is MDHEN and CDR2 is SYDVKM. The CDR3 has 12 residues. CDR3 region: CASSPVYNEQFF. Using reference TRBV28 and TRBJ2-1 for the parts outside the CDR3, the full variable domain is DVKVTQSSRYLVKRTGEKVFLECVQDMDHENMFWYRQDPGLGLRLIYFSYDVKMKEKGDIPEGYSVSREKKERFSLILESASTNQTSMYLCASSPVYNEQFFGPGTRLTVL.

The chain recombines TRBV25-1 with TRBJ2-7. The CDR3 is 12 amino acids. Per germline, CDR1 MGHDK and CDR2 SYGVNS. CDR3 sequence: CASSFGSYEQYF.